This T cell receptor beta chain was captured by sequencing in a study of cytomegalovirus exposure and HLA in healthy donors. V was pared by 1 base and J by 0 bases, with 4 bases between. This CDR3 has 14 residues. Germline V gene data show CDR1 as SGHTA and CDR2 as FQGNSA. PCR primers comprised 60 Vbeta and 13 Jbeta primers. TCRdb's copy holds only in-frame clones and misses some; the assay was immunoSEQ multiplex PCR. Here the sample spans under 200,000 clones, 80% being singletons. The sequenced sample consisted of PBMCs. The receptor was isolated from a woman between 50 and 59 years old in good health and CMV-seropositive. The chain has TRBV7-2 and TRBJ1-3; no firm D call. As DNA, the CDR3 is TGTGCCAGCAGCTTAGACAGCTCTGGAAACACCATATATTTT. Protein: CASSLDSSGNTIYF.